Here is one T cell receptor (beta chain) with its context. V lost 1 base and J lost 6; bases outside the gene matches: 8. The CDR3 runs 15 residues. CDR1 is DFQATT and CDR2 is SNEGSKA in the germline V gene (reference sequence). The data are from a study of blood T cells in healthy people across ages. For the second PCR, which ran for about 6 to 11 cycles, a sample-barcoded 5' primer and a J-beta primer mix were used. TCRdb called the 5' RACE reads again in MiXCR, with one record for every CDR3 protein. The table lists 780,000 or so distinct CDR3 sequences, roughly 53% of them singletons. Input material: blood. The source of this sequence is a man aged 80 or over in good health. The chain recombines TRBV20-1 with TRBJ2-7, with TRBD2 matching 11 bases. The CDR3 DNA sequence: TGCAGTGCTAGAGGTGCCGGGACTAGCGGTCTCGAGCAGTACTTC. It yields the protein CSARGAGTSGLEQYF.